The 32 T cell receptor beta chains below were found in one sample sequenced in a study of blood T cell repertoires in COVID-19. Clones were sequenced by immunoSEQ multiplex PCR, and TCRdb holds only the in-frame ones, with some missing. The sample shows around 37,000 clones, 90% of them seen only once. The sequencing sample was made of peripheral blood. Every receptor here comes from a man in his 60s with active or convalescent COVID-19.

V gene TRBV5-4 combines with J gene TRBJ1-3; D perhaps matches TRBD1 (5 bases). V shed 4 bases and J shed 1 base, with 12 bases lying between them. Germline V CDR1 and CDR2: SGHNT, YYREEE (reference sequence). The CDR3 extends over 15 amino acids. The CDR3 protein is CASSPGGRSGNTIYF. CDR3 nucleotide sequence: TGTGCCAGCAGCCCCGGGGGGAGGTCTGGAAACACCATATATTTT.

This chain links TRBV7-2 with TRBJ1-5, with 10 nucleotides matching TRBD1. The CDR3 loop spans 14 amino acids. Per germline, CDR1 SGHTA and CDR2 FQGNSA. V shed 4 bases, J shed 5 bases, and the junction held 2 bases outside the gene matches. CDR3 sequence (DNA): TGTGCCAGCAGCTCGGACAGGGGGGATCAGCCCCAGCATTTT. Residues: CASSSDRGDQPQHF. The full variable domain, its missing parts supplied by reference TRBV7-2 and TRBJ1-5, is GAGVSQSPSNKVTEKGKDVELRCDPISGHTALYWYRQSLGQGLEFLIYFQGNSAPDKSGLPSDRFSAERTGGSVSTLTIQRTQQEDSAVYLCASSSDRGDQPQHFGDGTRLSIL.

The chain combines TRBV5-6 with TRBJ2-7; 7 bases map to TRBD2. Per the germline V gene, CDR1 is SGHDT and CDR2 is YYEEEE. The CDR3 runs to 14 residues. Unmatched junction bases numbered 4, after V lost 2 bases and J lost 2 bases. CDR3 sequence: CASSLASGAYEQYF. The CDR3 bases are TGTGCCAGCAGCTTAGCTAGCGGAGCCTACGAGCAGTACTTC.

The chain is built from TRBV5-1 and TRBJ2-5; 8 bases match TRBD2. The CDR3 is 15 amino acids. Trimming removed 4 bases from V and 1 base from J; junction bases left unmatched: 6. Germline values: CDR1 SGHRS, CDR2 YFSETQ. The CDR3 region has the DNA TGCGCCAGCAGCGTCCCCGGGACTAGCCAAGAGACCCAGTACTTC. This sequence encodes CASSVPGTSQETQYF.

The chain joins TRBV6-4 to TRBJ2-4; 14 nucleotides agree with TRBD2. Germline loops: CDR1 MRHNA, CDR2 SNTAGT. The CDR3 runs to 18 residues. V trimming: 0 bases; J trimming: 7 bases; junction bases outside the gene matches: 8. This CDR3 is CASSDSGTSGRGSNIQYF. The CDR3 DNA follows: TGTGCCAGCAGTGACTCCGGGACTAGCGGGAGAGGGAGTAACATTCAGTACTTC.

The V and J genes are TRBV5-1 and TRBJ2-7; D remains ambiguous. The CDR3 spans 14 residues. V gave up 4 bases and J gave up 3 bases, with 14 bases separating them. The germline gives CDR1 SGHRS, CDR2 YFSETQ. The CDR3 region is CASSVNPRYYEQYF. Written as DNA, the CDR3 is TGCGCCAGCAGCGTAAACCCGCGGTACTACGAGCAGTACTTC.

The chain has TRBV5-6 and TRBJ1-6, with D perhaps TRBD1 (5 bases). The CDR3 has 15 amino acids. The ends were cut back, 5 bases at V and 7 bases at J, with 16 bases in the middle. CDR1 is SGHDT, CDR2 YYEEEE, per germline. The CDR3: CASRIGRRGNSPLHF. CDR3 nucleotides: TGTGCCAGCAGGATCGGCCGCCGGGGGAATTCACCCCTCCACTTT.

The chain combines TRBV7-9 with TRBJ2-4, with TRBD2 as a possible D gene (6 bases). The CDR3 covers 12 residues. Germline lookup yields CDR1 SEHNR and CDR2 FQNEAQ (reference sequence). V dropped 2 bases and J dropped 12 bases, with 11 bases sitting between them. CDR3 residues: CASSLRESAQYF. CDR3 nucleotides: TGTGCCAGCAGCTTACGGGAGAGTGCTCAGTACTTC. Together with reference TRBV7-9 and TRBJ2-4, the CDR3 gives the full variable domain: DTGVSQNPRHKITKRGQNVTFRCDPISEHNRLYWYRQTLGQGPEFLTYFQNEAQLEKSRLLSDRFSAERPKGSFSTLEIQRTEQGDSAMYLCASSLRESAQYFGAGTRLSVL.

Within the sample, this clone is medium-sized. The V gene is TRBV7-6, the J gene TRBJ2-1, with 7 bases fitting TRBD2. Trimming took 1 base from V and 8 from J; bases not matched to a gene: 8. Germline V gene lookup returns CDR1 SGHVS and CDR2 FNYEAQ. This CDR3 has 15 amino acids. The CDR3 bases are TGTGCCAGCAGCTTAGAGAGCGGGAAGTTGTATGAGCAGTTCTTC. It codes for CASSLESGKLYEQFF.

The gene calls are TRBV7-2 and TRBJ2-1; no definite D call. V was trimmed by 4 bases and J by 13 bases, leaving 14 bases between them. The CDR3 covers 12 residues. Per the germline V gene, CDR1 is SGHTA and CDR2 is FQGNSA. The DNA for the CDR3 is TGTGCCAGCAGCTCCCCTCCGTCTAGACAGTTCTTC. It is translated as CASSSPPSRQFF.

The chain recombines TRBV18 with TRBJ2-7; the D gene is possibly TRBD1 (5 bases). V lost 3 bases and J 2 bases, leaving 11 bases between the germline ends. The CDR3 consists of 14 residues. Germline CDR1 KGHSH, CDR2 LQKENI. For the CDR3, the DNA is TGTGCCAGCTCACCCCAGGGTTCGGCCTACGAGCAGTACTTC. It codes for CASSPQGSAYEQYF.

V usage is TRBV7-2 and J usage is TRBJ2-1, with TRBD2 identical over 14 bases. With 5 bases clipped from V and 8 bases from J, the junction kept 11 bases outside the gene matches. Germline-derived CDR1 and CDR2 are SGHTA and FQGNSA. CDR3 length: 17 amino acids. The CDR3 sequence: CASSPPHLTSGRDEQFF. The CDR3 nucleotides read TGTGCCAGCAGCCCGCCCCACCTGACTAGCGGGAGGGATGAGCAGTTCTTC.

The V gene is TRBV20-1, the J gene TRBJ2-3; TRBD2 might be the D (5 bases). The CDR3 sequence is 15 residues long. Germline CDR1 is DFQATT and CDR2 is SNEGSKA (reference sequence). The germline V and J ends were trimmed by 3 bases and 0 bases, with 13 bases remaining between them. This CDR3 is CSASSRATSTDTQYF. The CDR3 nucleotides read TGCAGTGCTAGTTCGCGGGCGACTAGCACAGATACGCAGTATTTT.

This chain uses TRBV5-1 with TRBJ2-7, with D perhaps matching TRBD2 (5 bases). From germline, CDR1 is SGHRS and CDR2 YFSETQ. The CDR3 has 11 residues. Trimming shortened V by 4 bases and J by 8 bases, and 10 bases separated the two germline ends. The CDR3 DNA reads TGCGCCAGCAGCGGTGACGGGAAGCAGTACTTC. Its protein is CASSGDGKQYF.

The J gene is TRBJ1-1, the V gene TRBV27; no definite D call. Trimming shortened V by 0 bases and J by 1 base, and 18 bases separated the two germline ends. The CDR3 consists of 18 residues. The germline V gene encodes CDR1 MNHEY and CDR2 SMNVEV (reference sequence). The CDR3 is CASSLSYRTVTRNTEAFF. The CDR3 region has the DNA TGTGCCAGCAGTTTATCGTACAGAACCGTCACTAGGAACACTGAAGCTTTCTTT.

The genes are TRBV7-2 and TRBJ2-3, with D uncertain. Germline-derived CDR1 and CDR2 are SGHTA and FQGNSA. V was trimmed by 1 base and J by 3 bases, leaving 8 bases between them. This CDR3 region has 14 residues. CDR3 in amino acids: CASSLVFRTDTQYF. The DNA for the CDR3 is TGTGCCAGCAGCTTAGTTTTCAGGACAGATACGCAGTATTTT. The full variable domain, completed using reference TRBV7-2 and TRBJ2-3, is GAGVSQSPSNKVTEKGKDVELRCDPISGHTALYWYRQSLGQGLEFLIYFQGNSAPDKSGLPSDRFSAERTGGSVSTLTIQRTQQEDSAVYLCASSLVFRTDTQYFGPGTRLTVL.

V gene TRBV5-3 combines with J gene TRBJ1-1; a weak D match, TRBD1 (5 bases). TRBV5-3 is an ORF for which the function is uncertain. The V end was cut by 1 base, the J end by 0 bases, with 10 bases between. The CDR3 extends over 15 amino acids. The CDR3, as DNA: TGTGCCAGAAGCTTGTCGACAGTGATGAACACTGAAGCTTTCTTT. Translated, it gives CARSLSTVMNTEAFF.

The gene calls are TRBV2 and TRBJ2-1, with 7 bases fitting TRBD1. This CDR3 is 13 amino acids long. Germline V gives CDR1 SNHLY, CDR2 FYNNEI. With 7 bases clipped from V and 7 bases from J, the junction kept 7 bases outside the gene matches. The CDR3 protein is CASTKTGWNEQFF. Written as DNA, the CDR3 is TGTGCCAGCACGAAGACAGGGTGGAATGAGCAGTTCTTC.

The chain uses TRBV28 and TRBJ1-3; tentatively, D is TRBD1 (5 bases). From germline, CDR1 is MDHEN and CDR2 SYDVKM. The CDR3 runs 13 residues. Trimming left V 7 bases short and J 4 bases short, with 11 bases between. This CDR3 reads CASNSGPGNTIYF. CDR3 sequence (DNA): TGTGCCAGCAACTCAGGGCCCGGAAACACCATATATTTT.

The rearrangement links TRBV4-1 to TRBJ2-7; D possibly corresponds to TRBD1 (5 bases). The CDR3 sequence is 17 residues long. Trimming pared 0 bases from V and 3 bases from J, leaving 18 bases between. Germline V CDR1 and CDR2: MGHRA, YSYEKL. CDR3 loop: CASSQEAEVLGDYEQYF. The CDR3 nucleotides are TGCGCCAGCAGCCAAGAGGCCGAAGTCCTAGGGGACTACGAGCAGTACTTC.

V gene TRBV4-1 combines with J gene TRBJ1-4; 7 bases are shared with TRBD1. Trimming at V came to 1 base and at J to 7 bases, leaving 12 bases not matched to a gene. CDR3 size: 17 residues. Germline V gene sequence: CDR1 MGHRA, CDR2 YSYEKL. The CDR3 DNA reads as TGCGCCAGCAGCCAAGTGGGATCGACAGGGTTTGGTGAAAAACTGTTTTTT. Encoded protein: CASSQVGSTGFGEKLFF.

The chain has TRBV12-3 or TRBV12-4 and TRBJ2-6; D is undetermined. V was cut by 7 bases and J by 0 bases, with 4 bases left in between. The CDR3 sequence is 13 residues long. CDR3 nucleotides: TGTGCCAGCACCCACTCTGGGGCCAACGTCCTGACTTTC. Protein sequence: CASTHSGANVLTF.

This chain joins TRBV5-4 and TRBJ2-1; 7 bases align to TRBD2. CDR1 is SGHNT and CDR2 is YYREEE in the germline V gene (reference sequence). V dropped 2 bases and J dropped 2; count of bases not matched to a gene: 4. The CDR3 spans 15 residues. CDR3 residues: CASSLGLAAYNEQFF. For the CDR3, the DNA is TGTGCCAGCAGCTTAGGTCTAGCGGCCTACAATGAGCAGTTCTTC.

This clone was counted a few times. The chain is built from TRBV5-1 and TRBJ2-2; tentative D call: TRBD1 (6 bases). This CDR3 is built from 16 residues. V was shortened by 4 bases and J by 6 bases, with 19 bases between the two germline ends. The germline CDR1 and CDR2 sequences are SGHRS and YFSETQ. The CDR3 region has the DNA TGCGCCAGCAGCAATGGAGGACAGTATCCCCCCGGGGAGCTGTTTTTT. Protein: CASSNGGQYPPGELFF.

This chain uses TRBV3-1 (or the pseudogene TRBV3-2) with TRBJ2-7, with TRBD2 matching over 7 bases. V was pared by 1 base and J by 8 bases, with 14 bases of the junction left unmatched. Germline V lookup: CDR1 LGHDT, CDR2 YNNKEL (reference sequence). The CDR3 covers 16 residues. CDR3 residues: CASSQGEAGVAAKQYF. CDR3 coding DNA: TGTGCCAGCAGCCAAGGAGAGGCGGGAGTCGCTGCGAAGCAGTACTTC.

CDR3 coding DNA: TGTGCCAGCAGCTTTGGACTAGCGGGAAAGGGCAGAGATACGCAGTATTTT. Amino acid sequence: CASSFGLAGKGRDTQYF. The J gene is TRBJ2-3, the V gene TRBV9; TRBD2 matches 12 bases. The CDR3 consists of 17 residues. The germline CDR1 and CDR2 sequences are SGDLS and YYNGEE. Unmatched junction bases numbered 11, after V lost 4 bases and J lost 5 bases.

The J gene is TRBJ2-3, the V gene TRBV11-2; D uncertain. V was clipped by 2 bases and J by 7 bases, with 16 bases between them. Germline loops: CDR1 SGHAT, CDR2 FQNNGV. The CDR3 loop spans 15 amino acids. The chain's CDR3 is CASSLTQPGTYTQYF. CDR3 nucleotide sequence: TGTGCCAGCAGCTTAACCCAGCCAGGCACGTATACGCAGTATTTT.

The chain carries TRBV7-9 and TRBJ1-5, with D possibly matching TRBD1 (6 bases). The CDR3 spans 13 residues. Germline values: CDR1 SEHNR, CDR2 FQNEAQ (reference sequence). Trimming removed 5 bases at V and 5 bases at J, with 10 bases between. The CDR3 nucleotides are TGTGCCAGCAGCCCACAGGGTTATCAGCCCCAGCATTTT. Encoded protein: CASSPQGYQPQHF.

The rearrangement links TRBV12-3 or TRBV12-4 to TRBJ1-1; no definite D call. The V and J ends lost 4 bases and 1 base respectively, with 7 bases between them. The CDR3 is 13 amino acids. The CDR3 is CASSSHQNTEAFF. The CDR3 DNA follows: TGTGCCAGCAGTTCACACCAGAACACTGAAGCTTTCTTT.

The chain links TRBV18 to TRBJ1-6; 8 nucleotides agree with TRBD1. Trimming cost V 3 bases and J 10 bases; bases outside gene matches: 8. CDR3 length equals 15 residues. The germline V gene has CDR1 KGHSH and CDR2 LQKENI. DNA of the CDR3: TGTGCCAGCTCACCCCAGGACAGGGAGAACTCACCCCTCCACTTT. Protein product: CASSPQDRENSPLHF.

The chain carries TRBV7-9 and TRBJ2-5; 8 bases map to TRBD1. The CDR3 is 16 amino acids. Trimming took 5 bases from V and 10 from J; bases not matched to a gene: 18. Germline-derived CDR1 and CDR2 are SEHNR and FQNEAQ (reference sequence). The CDR3 DNA sequence: TGTGCCAGCAGCCCCAGCGGCCAGACAGGGGTTGGTCTCCAGTACTTC. Its protein is CASSPSGQTGVGLQYF.

J is TRBJ2-2 and V is TRBV7-2; maybe TRBD2 (7 bases). Germline V gene data show CDR1 as SGHTA and CDR2 as FQGNSA. Trimming took 5 bases from V and 4 from J, leaving 17 bases between them. The CDR3 sequence is 16 residues long. CDR3 sequence: CASSPRGGSVTGELFF. The CDR3 DNA is TGTGCCAGCAGCCCTAGGGGGGGTAGTGTCACCGGGGAGCTGTTTTTT.